Presented here are 2 T cell receptor beta chains from one specimen sequenced in a study of blood T cells in healthy people across ages. PCR was performed a second time for roughly 6 to 12 cycles using a sample-barcoded 5' primer and a J-beta primer mix. TCRdb re-derived calls from the 5' RACE reads in MiXCR, one entry per CDR3 protein. The table lists 1.5 million to 2 million distinct CDR3 sequences, approximately 50% of them singletons. Sequencing used blood. The receptors shown here come from a middle-aged woman in good health.

As DNA, the CDR3 is TGCAGTGCTAGGATCCGCAGCAGGGGAGATAGCAATCAGCCCCAGCATTTT. This encodes CSARIRSRGDSNQPQHF. The chain employs TRBV20-1 and TRBJ1-5, with D possibly being TRBD1 (6 bases). This CDR3 is built from 17 residues. Trimming removed 3 bases from V and 0 bases from J, with 18 bases in between. Germline V gene lookup returns CDR1 DFQATT and CDR2 SNEGSKA (reference sequence).

V usage is TRBV11-2 and J usage is TRBJ2-3; 14 bases are a match to TRBD2. Germline assignment: CDR1 SGHAT and CDR2 FQNNGV. This CDR3 region has 18 residues. Unmatched junction bases numbered 9, after V lost 5 bases and J lost 2 bases. CDR3 protein: CASSPIRTSGGNTDTQYF. CDR3 coding DNA: TGTGCCAGCAGCCCCATCCGGACTAGCGGGGGGAACACAGATACGCAGTATTTT.